Many counts were recorded for the clone carrying this T cell receptor beta chain. Its antigen remains unknown. The data were taken from a study of T cell repertoires in cytomegalovirus infection. J was trimmed by 4 bases and V by 3 bases; bases with no gene match: 5. Germline-derived CDR1 and CDR2 are SGHTA and FQGNSA. CDR3 length: 15 amino acids. MiXCR, run by TCRdb on the reads, gives a single entry per CDR3 protein. This table holds 400,000 or so distinct CDR3 sequences, approximately 30% found once. Points from the study as a whole: CMV-specific HLA-C-restricted TCR beta clonotypes dominated the ex vivo response. Summed public TCR beta family frequency identified CMV carriers bearing the relevant HLA.

The sample consisted of PBMCs. The chain is built from TRBV7-2 and TRBJ2-3; 9 bases line up with TRBD1. This TCR derives from a human donor in good health (CMV status not recorded). Some clones in this sample may be carry-over from other donors' samples. The chain's CDR3 is CASSFYRGLADTQYF. The CDR3 coding sequence is TGTGCCAGCAGCTTTTACAGGGGGCTCGCAGATACGCAGTATTTT. Full variable domain (outside the CDR3, taken from reference TRBV7-2 and TRBJ2-3): GAGVSQSPSNKVTEKGKDVELRCDPISGHTALYWYRQSLGQGLEFLIYFQGNSAPDKSGLPSDRFSAERTGGSVSTLTIQRTQQEDSAVYLCASSFYRGLADTQYFGPGTRLTVL.